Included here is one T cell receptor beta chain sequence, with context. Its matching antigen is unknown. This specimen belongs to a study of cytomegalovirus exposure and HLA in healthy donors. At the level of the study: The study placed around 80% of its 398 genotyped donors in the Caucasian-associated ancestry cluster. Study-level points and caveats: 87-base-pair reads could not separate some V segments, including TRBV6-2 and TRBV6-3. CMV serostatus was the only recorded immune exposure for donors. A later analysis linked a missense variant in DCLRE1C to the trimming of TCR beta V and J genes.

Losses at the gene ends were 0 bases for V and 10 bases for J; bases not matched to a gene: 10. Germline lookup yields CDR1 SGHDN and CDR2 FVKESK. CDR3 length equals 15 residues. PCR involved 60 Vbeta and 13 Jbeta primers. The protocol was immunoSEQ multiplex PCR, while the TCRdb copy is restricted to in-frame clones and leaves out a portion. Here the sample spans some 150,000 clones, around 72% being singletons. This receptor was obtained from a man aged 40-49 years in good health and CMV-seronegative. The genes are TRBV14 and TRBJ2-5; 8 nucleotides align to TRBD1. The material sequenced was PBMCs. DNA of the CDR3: TGTGCCAGCAGCCAAGATGCGAGACAGGGGTTCGGCCAGTACTTC. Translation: CASSQDARQGFGQYF.